The 23 T cell receptor beta chains below all came from one sample that was sequenced in a study of cytomegalovirus exposure and HLA in healthy donors. PCR involved 60 Vbeta and 13 Jbeta primers. TCRdb keeps only in-frame clones here, not all; method: immunoSEQ multiplex PCR. The table lists about 120,000 clones, over 75% of them singletons. The specimen sequenced was PBMCs. Receptors were obtained from a man in his forties in good health and CMV-seronegative.

This clone occurred a few times. This rearrangement joins TRBV6-5 to TRBJ1-1; TRBD1 matches 8 bases. The CDR3 runs 15 residues. In germline, CDR1 is MNHEY, CDR2 SVGAGI. V was clipped by 2 bases and J by 3 bases; unmatched bases: 5. DNA of the CDR3: TGTGCCAGCAGTTACAACCTACAGGGGGACACTGAAGCTTTCTTT. It codes for CASSYNLQGDTEAFF.

The J gene is TRBJ2-1, the V gene TRBV14; possible D gene TRBD2, 6 bases. The CDR3 has 15 residues. CDR1 is SGHDN and CDR2 is FVKESK in the germline V gene. V shed 0 bases and J shed 11 bases, with 17 bases lying between them. This chain's CDR3 is CASSQDGGIAEKQFF. CDR3 DNA: TGTGCCAGCAGCCAAGATGGTGGAATAGCGGAGAAGCAGTTCTTC.

CDR3 DNA: TGCGCCAGCAGCTTAGGGACAGGGGGTTCTGGCTACACCTTC. It translates to CASSLGTGGSGYTF. This sequence joins TRBV5-1 and TRBJ1-2; 11 bases fit TRBD1. V trimming: 2 bases; J trimming: 7 bases; junction bases outside the gene matches: 4. Germline values: CDR1 SGHRS, CDR2 YFSETQ. The CDR3 consists of 14 residues.

This clone was seen just once. The chain carries TRBV30 and TRBJ2-7, with no clear D. V was pared by 2 bases and J by 5 bases, with 10 bases between. The CDR3 loop spans 12 amino acids. Per germline, CDR1 GTSNPN and CDR2 SVGIG (reference sequence). CDR3 residues: CAWSPGRDEQYF. The CDR3 coding sequence is TGTGCCTGGAGTCCCGGCCGGGACGAGCAGTACTTC.

The genes are TRBV14 and TRBJ2-1; tentative D call: TRBD2 (7 bases). V lost 4 bases and J 8 bases, leaving 18 bases between the germline ends. Germline CDR1 and CDR2: SGHDN and FVKESK. This CDR3 contains 15 residues. CDR3 DNA sequence: TGTGCCAGCAGCCGTTCAATCGGAGGGGGGGATGAGCAGTTCTTC. It is translated as CASSRSIGGGDEQFF. Using reference TRBV14 and TRBJ2-1 for the parts outside the CDR3, the full variable domain is EAGVTQFPSHSVIEKGQTVTLRCDPISGHDNLYWYRRVMGKEIKFLLHFVKESKQDESGMPNNRFLAERTGGTYSTLKVQPAELEDSGVYFCASSRSIGGGDEQFFGPGTRLTVL.

The chain uses TRBV28 and TRBJ1-5; D perhaps matches TRBD1 (6 bases). Per germline, CDR1 MDHEN and CDR2 SYDVKM. The CDR3 is made up of 16 amino acids. V was shortened by 3 bases and J by 0 bases, with 12 bases between the two germline ends. The CDR3 bases are TGTGCCAGCAGTTTGGGCCCGGACAGTAGCAATCAGCCCCAGCATTTT. Translation gives CASSLGPDSSNQPQHF.

The V gene is TRBV7-8, the J gene TRBJ1-2; maybe TRBD1 (5 bases). Trimming took off 1 base at V and 2 bases at J, with 14 bases between the two ends. Germline CDR1 reads SGHVS; CDR2 reads FQNEAQ. This CDR3 is 16 amino acids long. The CDR3 is CASSLGGGRGNYGYTF. CDR3 DNA sequence: TGTGCCAGCAGCTTAGGGGGAGGGAGGGGAAACTATGGCTACACCTTC.

The chain recombines TRBV28 with TRBJ1-1; the D gene is possibly TRBD1 (5 bases). V was trimmed by 3 bases and J by 4 bases, leaving 6 bases between them. This CDR3 has 12 residues. The V gene's germline CDR1 is MDHEN and CDR2 SYDVKM. The CDR3 coding sequence is TGTGCCAGCAGTTTCGGGGGCACTGAAGCTTTCTTT. As protein: CASSFGGTEAFF.

The chain is built from TRBV9 and TRBJ1-3; D unclear. The V end lost 0 bases, the J end lost 0 bases, and 7 bases lay between the germline ends. In germline, CDR1 is SGDLS, CDR2 YYNGEE. This CDR3 has 15 amino acids. CDR3 loop: CASSVVGDSGNTIYF. In DNA, the CDR3 is TGTGCCAGCAGCGTAGTTGGAGACTCTGGAAACACCATATATTTT.

The gene calls are TRBV11-2 and TRBJ2-3; 16 bases match TRBD2. The V gene end was trimmed by 4 bases and the J gene end by 3 bases; junction bases not matched to a gene: 4. CDR1 SGHAT and CDR2 FQNNGV come from the germline V gene. This CDR3 is built from 17 residues. CDR3 sequence reads: CASSSGTSGGATDTQYF. CDR3 DNA sequence: TGTGCCAGCAGCTCCGGGACTAGCGGGGGGGCGACAGATACGCAGTATTTT.

The chain carries TRBV5-1 and TRBJ1-2; 8 nucleotides agree with TRBD1. Trimming removed 1 base from V and 12 bases from J; junction bases left unmatched: 14. CDR3 length equals 15 residues. Germline V lookup: CDR1 SGHRS, CDR2 YFSETQ. This CDR3 reads CASSLSGQGWSMDTF. CDR3 bases: TGCGCCAGCAGCTTGTCAGGACAGGGATGGTCGATGGACACCTTC. The whole variable domain, filled in from reference TRBV5-1 and TRBJ1-2, reads KAGVTQTPRYLIKTRGQQVTLSCSPISGHRSVSWYQQTPGQGLQFLFEYFSETQRNKGNFPGRFSGRQFSNSRSEMNVSTLELGDSALYLCASSLSGQGWSMDTFGSGTRLTVV.

The gene calls are TRBV10-3 and TRBJ1-6; D perhaps matches TRBD1 (6 bases). Germline lookup yields CDR1 ENHRY and CDR2 SYGVKD. The CDR3 extends over 16 amino acids. The V end lost 3 bases, the J end lost 5 bases, and 14 bases lay between the germline ends. The CDR3 sequence: CAISDGQGGDNSPLHF. The CDR3, as DNA: TGTGCCATCAGTGATGGCCAAGGGGGGGATAATTCACCCCTCCACTTT.

The chain uses TRBV5-1 and TRBJ1-1; no reliable D call. V lost 4 bases, J lost 0 bases, and 13 bases lay in between. The CDR3 has 15 amino acids. Germline V gene lookup returns CDR1 SGHRS and CDR2 YFSETQ. Written as DNA, the CDR3 is TGCGCCAGCAGCCTCCAAGCAGACATGAACACTGAAGCTTTCTTT. As protein: CASSLQADMNTEAFF.

The V call is TRBV2, the J call TRBJ2-7; TRBD1 matches 8 bases. The CDR3 covers 15 residues. Looked up from germline, CDR1 is SNHLY and CDR2 is FYNNEI. V dropped 7 bases and J dropped 3; count of bases not matched to a gene: 11. The CDR3 DNA sequence: TGTGCCAGCAAAAGGACAGGGACACTCCGCTACGAGCAGTACTTC. Translated, it gives CASKRTGTLRYEQYF.

This clone was detected only once. This rearrangement joins TRBV5-6 to TRBJ2-2; D unresolved. CDR1 is SGHDT, CDR2 YYEEEE, per germline. This CDR3 spans 14 amino acids. Deletions cut 3 bases from V and 2 bases from J, with 8 bases between. DNA of the CDR3: TGTGCCAGCAGCTACACACCCAACACCGGGGAGCTGTTTTTT. Its translation is CASSYTPNTGELFF.

This chain joins TRBV7-9 and TRBJ2-7; no definite D call. The CDR3 has 11 amino acids. V was trimmed by 8 bases and J by 2 bases, leaving 7 bases between them. Germline V lookup: CDR1 SEHNR, CDR2 FQNEAQ (reference sequence). CDR3 loop: CASQTAYEQYF. As DNA, the CDR3 is TGTGCCAGCCAGACTGCCTACGAGCAGTACTTC.

The chain has TRBV19 and TRBJ1-4; D is unclear. Germline lookup yields CDR1 LNHDA and CDR2 SQIVND (reference sequence). The CDR3 contains 15 residues. V was clipped by 5 bases and J by 8 bases, with 18 bases between them. The CDR3 here is CASSPPGKNGEKLFF. CDR3 bases: TGTGCCAGTAGTCCGCCCGGGAAGAATGGGGAAAAACTGTTTTTT.

This clone has just one count. This chain uses TRBV29-1 with TRBJ2-7; 13 nucleotides match TRBD2. The germline V gene has CDR1 SQVTM and CDR2 ANQGSEA. V shed 6 bases, J shed 4 bases, and the junction held 6 bases outside the gene matches. This CDR3 spans 14 amino acids. Here the CDR3 DNA reads TGCAGCGTGCGAGGACTAGCGGGAGATTACGAGCAGTACTTC. It translates to CSVRGLAGDYEQYF.

The chain recombines TRBV27 with TRBJ2-3; 11 positions agree with TRBD2. J was trimmed by 1 base and V by 5 bases; bases with no gene match: 5. The CDR3 spans 16 residues. CDR1 and CDR2 from the germline V gene are MNHEY and SMNVEV (reference sequence). CDR3 bases: TGTGCCAGCAGTCCGCTAGCGGGGGGCCGCACAGATACGCAGTATTTT. Translated: CASSPLAGGRTDTQYF.

The DNA of the CDR3 is TGCAGCGTTGGAGAGCGCAGCGGGGTCTCTTACAATGAGCAGTTCTTC. Translating it yields CSVGERSGVSYNEQFF. The V gene is TRBV29-1, the J gene TRBJ2-1; 7 bases fit TRBD2. The J segment lost 4 bases and the V segment lost 4 bases, leaving 13 bases of the junction unmatched. The CDR3 consists of 16 residues. The germline CDR1 and CDR2 sequences are SQVTM and ANQGSEA.

The DNA of the CDR3 is TGTGCCAGCAGCTTACAGCGGGGGGGTACCCAGTACTTC. It is translated as CASSLQRGGTQYF. This chain links TRBV5-8 with TRBJ2-5; 10 nucleotides agree with TRBD2. Germline V gene lookup returns CDR1 SGHTS and CDR2 YDEGEE. J gave up 8 bases and V 2 bases, and 3 bases lay outside the gene matches. The CDR3 length is 13 residues.

The V call is TRBV7-2, the J call TRBJ2-3; 7 bases align to TRBD2. Germline trimming cut 6 bases from V and 2 bases from J; bases unmatched to any gene: 5. The CDR3 loop spans 14 amino acids. Germline V gene data show CDR1 as SGHTA and CDR2 as FQGNSA. The CDR3 coding sequence is TGTGCCAGCAGTTGGGACTATACCACAGATACGCAGTATTTT. Residues: CASSWDYTTDTQYF.

This clone was found a few times. This chain joins TRBV2 and TRBJ2-4, with TRBD1 matching 9 bases. V lost 5 bases and J lost 12; bases outside the gene matches: 8. The germline V gene encodes CDR1 SNHLY and CDR2 FYNNEI. CDR3 size: 13 residues. As DNA, the CDR3 is TGTGCCAGCAGTTGGGACAGGGAAGGCAGTCAGTACTTC. Translating gives CASSWDREGSQYF. The full variable domain, its missing parts supplied by reference TRBV2 and TRBJ2-4, is EPEVTQTPSHQVTQMGQEVILRCVPISNHLYFYWYRQILGQKVEFLVSFYNNEISEKSEIFDDQFSVERPDGSNFTLKIRSTKLEDSAMYFCASSWDREGSQYFGAGTRLSVL.